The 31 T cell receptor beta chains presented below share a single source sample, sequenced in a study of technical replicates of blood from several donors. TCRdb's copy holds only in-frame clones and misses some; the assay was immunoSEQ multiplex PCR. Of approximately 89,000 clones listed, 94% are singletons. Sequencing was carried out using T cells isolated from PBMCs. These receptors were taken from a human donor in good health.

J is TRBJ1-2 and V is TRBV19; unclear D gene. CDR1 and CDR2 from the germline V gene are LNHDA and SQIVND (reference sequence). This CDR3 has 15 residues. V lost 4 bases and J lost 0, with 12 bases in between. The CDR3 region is CASSTRQGANYGYTF. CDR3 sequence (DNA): TGTGCCAGTAGTACCAGACAAGGCGCTAACTATGGCTACACCTTC.

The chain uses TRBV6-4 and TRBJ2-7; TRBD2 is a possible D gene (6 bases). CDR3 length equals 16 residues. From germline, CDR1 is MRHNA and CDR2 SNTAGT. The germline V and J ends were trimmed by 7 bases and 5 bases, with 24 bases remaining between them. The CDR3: CASMGFYGRLWDEQYF. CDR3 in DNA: TGTGCCAGCATGGGATTTTACGGGAGATTGTGGGACGAGCAGTACTTC.

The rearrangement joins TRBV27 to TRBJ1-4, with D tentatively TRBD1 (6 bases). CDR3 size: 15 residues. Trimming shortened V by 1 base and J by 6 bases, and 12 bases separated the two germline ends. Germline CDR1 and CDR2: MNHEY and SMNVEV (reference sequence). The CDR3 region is CASSLWRGADEKLFF. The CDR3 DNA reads TGTGCCAGCAGTTTATGGCGGGGGGCCGATGAAAAACTGTTTTTT.

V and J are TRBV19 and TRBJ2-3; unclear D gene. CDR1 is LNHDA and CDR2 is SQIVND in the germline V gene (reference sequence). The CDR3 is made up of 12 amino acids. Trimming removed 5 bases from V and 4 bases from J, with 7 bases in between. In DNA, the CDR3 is TGTGCCAGTAGTCCCCTTTCAGATACGCAGTATTTT. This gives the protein CASSPLSDTQYF.

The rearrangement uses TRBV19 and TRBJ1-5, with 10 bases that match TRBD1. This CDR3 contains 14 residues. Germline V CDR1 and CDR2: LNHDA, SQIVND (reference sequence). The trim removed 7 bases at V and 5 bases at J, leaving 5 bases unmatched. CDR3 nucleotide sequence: TGTGCCAGTATACCGGGACAGGGGTATCAGCCCCAGCATTTT. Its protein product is CASIPGQGYQPQHF.

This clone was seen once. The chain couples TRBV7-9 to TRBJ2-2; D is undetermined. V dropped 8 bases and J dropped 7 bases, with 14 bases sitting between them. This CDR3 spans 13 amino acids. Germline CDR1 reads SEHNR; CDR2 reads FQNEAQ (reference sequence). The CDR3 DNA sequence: TGTGCCAGCCCCCTCGCCCAGGTCGGGGAGCTGTTTTTT. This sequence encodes CASPLAQVGELFF.

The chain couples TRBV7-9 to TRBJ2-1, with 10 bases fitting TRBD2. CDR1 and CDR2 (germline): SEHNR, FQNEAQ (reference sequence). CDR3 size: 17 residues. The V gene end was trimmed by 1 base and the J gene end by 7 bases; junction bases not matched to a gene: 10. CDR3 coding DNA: TGTGCCAGCAGCTTAGGCCCCCTAGCGGGAGTTCGGAATGAGCAGTTCTTC. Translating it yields CASSLGPLAGVRNEQFF.

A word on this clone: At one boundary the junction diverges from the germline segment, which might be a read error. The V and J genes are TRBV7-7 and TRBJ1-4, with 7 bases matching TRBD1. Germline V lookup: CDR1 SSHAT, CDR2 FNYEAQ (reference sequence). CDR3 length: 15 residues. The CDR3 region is CASSIGTASNEKLFF. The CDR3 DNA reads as TGTGCTAGCAGCATCGGGACAGCTTCTAATGAAAAACTGTTTTTT.

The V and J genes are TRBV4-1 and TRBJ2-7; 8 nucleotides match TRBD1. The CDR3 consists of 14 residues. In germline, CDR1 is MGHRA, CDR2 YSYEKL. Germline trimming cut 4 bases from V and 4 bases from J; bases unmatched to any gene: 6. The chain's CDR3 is CASSPRDRLYEQYF. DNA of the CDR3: TGCGCCAGCAGCCCCCGGGACAGGCTTTACGAGCAGTACTTC.

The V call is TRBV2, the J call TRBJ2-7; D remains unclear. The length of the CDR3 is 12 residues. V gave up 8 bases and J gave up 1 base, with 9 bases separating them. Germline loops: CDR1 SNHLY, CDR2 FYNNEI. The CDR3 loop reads CASGQISYEQYF. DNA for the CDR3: TGTGCCAGCGGGCAGATTTCCTACGAGCAGTACTTC.

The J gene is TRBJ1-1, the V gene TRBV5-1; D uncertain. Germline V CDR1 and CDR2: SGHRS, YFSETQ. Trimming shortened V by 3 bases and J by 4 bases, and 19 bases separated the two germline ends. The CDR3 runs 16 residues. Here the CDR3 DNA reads TGCGCCAGCAGCTCGGGGAAGTCTAGGTTGAGCACTGAAGCTTTCTTT. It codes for CASSSGKSRLSTEAFF.

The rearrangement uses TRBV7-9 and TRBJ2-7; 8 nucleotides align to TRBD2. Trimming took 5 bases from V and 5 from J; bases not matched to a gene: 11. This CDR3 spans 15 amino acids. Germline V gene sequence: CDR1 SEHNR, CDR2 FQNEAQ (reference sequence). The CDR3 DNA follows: TGTGCCAGCAGCCCCCCCTCGGGGGGGGCTAACGAGCAGTACTTC. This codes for CASSPPSGGANEQYF. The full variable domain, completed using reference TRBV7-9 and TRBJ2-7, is DTGVSQNPRHKITKRGQNVTFRCDPISEHNRLYWYRQTLGQGPEFLTYFQNEAQLEKSRLLSDRFSAERPKGSFSTLEIQRTEQGDSAMYLCASSPPSGGANEQYFGPGTRLTVT.

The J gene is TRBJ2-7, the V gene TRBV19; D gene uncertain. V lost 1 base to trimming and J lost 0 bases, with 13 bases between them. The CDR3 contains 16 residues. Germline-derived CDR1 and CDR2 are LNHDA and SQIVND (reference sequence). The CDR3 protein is CASSIGMTLLSYEQYF. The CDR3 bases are TGTGCCAGTAGTATAGGGATGACACTTCTCTCCTACGAGCAGTACTTC.

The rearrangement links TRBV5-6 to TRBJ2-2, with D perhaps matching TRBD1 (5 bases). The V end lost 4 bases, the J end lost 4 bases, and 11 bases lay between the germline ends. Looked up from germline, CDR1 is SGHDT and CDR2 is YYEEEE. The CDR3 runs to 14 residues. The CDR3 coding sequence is TGTGCCAGCAGCCTAGACAGTTCCACCGGGGAGCTGTTTTTT. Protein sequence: CASSLDSSTGELFF.

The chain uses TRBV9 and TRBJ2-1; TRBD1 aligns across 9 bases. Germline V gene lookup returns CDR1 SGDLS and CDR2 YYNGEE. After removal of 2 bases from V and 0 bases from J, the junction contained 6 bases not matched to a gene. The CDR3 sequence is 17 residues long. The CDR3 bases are TGTGCCAGCAGCGTTGCTGGACAGGGGCCCTCCTACAATGAGCAGTTCTTC. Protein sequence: CASSVAGQGPSYNEQFF.

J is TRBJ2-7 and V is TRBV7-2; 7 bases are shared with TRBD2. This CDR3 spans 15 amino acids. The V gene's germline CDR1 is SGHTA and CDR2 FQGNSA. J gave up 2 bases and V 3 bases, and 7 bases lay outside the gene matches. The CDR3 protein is CASSFVGSGPYEQYF. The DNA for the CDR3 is TGTGCCAGCAGCTTTGTGGGTAGCGGGCCCTACGAGCAGTACTTC.

This chain's CDR3 is CASSSVPGQGAGYGYTF. The CDR3 region has the DNA TGTGCCAGCAGCTCCGTCCCGGGACAGGGGGCGGGCTATGGCTACACCTTC. The gene calls are TRBV7-9 and TRBJ1-2; 12 bases are shared with TRBD1. V was pared by 4 bases and J by 4 bases, with 10 bases of the junction left unmatched. Germline CDR1 reads SEHNR; CDR2 reads FQNEAQ (reference sequence). This CDR3 is 17 amino acids long.

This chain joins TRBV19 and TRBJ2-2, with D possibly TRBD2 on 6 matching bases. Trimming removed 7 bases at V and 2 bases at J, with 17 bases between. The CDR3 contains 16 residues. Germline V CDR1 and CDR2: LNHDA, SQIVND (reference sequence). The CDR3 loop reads CASKAHRRDNTGELFF. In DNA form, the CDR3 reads TGTGCCAGTAAGGCCCACCGGCGGGACAACACCGGGGAGCTGTTTTTT.

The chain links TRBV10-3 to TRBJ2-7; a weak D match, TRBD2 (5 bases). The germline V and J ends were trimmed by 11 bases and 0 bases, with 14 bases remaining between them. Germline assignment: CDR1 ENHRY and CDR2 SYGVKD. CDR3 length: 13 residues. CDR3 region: CAVLPRGSYEQYF. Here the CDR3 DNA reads TGTGCCGTACTGCCTCGGGGCTCCTACGAGCAGTACTTC.

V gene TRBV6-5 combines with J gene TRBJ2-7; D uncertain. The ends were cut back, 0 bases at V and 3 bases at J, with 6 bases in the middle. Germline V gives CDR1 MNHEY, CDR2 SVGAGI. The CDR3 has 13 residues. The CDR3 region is CASSYSWSYEQYF. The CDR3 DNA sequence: TGTGCCAGCAGTTACTCGTGGAGCTACGAGCAGTACTTC.

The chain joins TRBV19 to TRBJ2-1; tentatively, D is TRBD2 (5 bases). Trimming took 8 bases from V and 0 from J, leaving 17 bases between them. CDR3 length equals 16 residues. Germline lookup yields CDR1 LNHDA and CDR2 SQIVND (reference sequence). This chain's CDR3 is CASSLGGGGSYNEQFF. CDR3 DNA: TGTGCCAGTTCTCTCGGTGGCGGAGGCTCCTACAATGAGCAGTTCTTC. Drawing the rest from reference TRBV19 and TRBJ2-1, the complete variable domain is DGGITQSPKYLFRKEGQNVTLSCEQNLNHDAMYWYRQDPGQGLRLIYYSQIVNDFQKGDIAEGYSVSREKKESFPLTVTSAQKNPTAFYLCASSLGGGGSYNEQFFGPGTRLTVL.

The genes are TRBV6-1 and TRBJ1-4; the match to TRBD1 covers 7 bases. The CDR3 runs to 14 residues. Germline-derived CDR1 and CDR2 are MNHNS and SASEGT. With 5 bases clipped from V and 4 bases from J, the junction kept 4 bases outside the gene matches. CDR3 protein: CASSRDSSNEKLFF. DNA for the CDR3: TGTGCCAGCAGTAGGGACAGCAGTAATGAAAAACTGTTTTTT.

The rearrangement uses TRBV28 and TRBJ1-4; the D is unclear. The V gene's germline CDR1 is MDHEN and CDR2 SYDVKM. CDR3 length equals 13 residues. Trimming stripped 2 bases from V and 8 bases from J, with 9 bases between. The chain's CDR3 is CASSLGEYEKLFF. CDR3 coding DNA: TGTGCCAGCAGTTTAGGGGAGTACGAAAAACTGTTTTTT.

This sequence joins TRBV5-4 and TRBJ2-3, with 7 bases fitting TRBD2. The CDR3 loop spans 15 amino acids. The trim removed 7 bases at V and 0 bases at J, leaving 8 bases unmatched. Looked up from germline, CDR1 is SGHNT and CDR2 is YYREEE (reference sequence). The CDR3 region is CASLSGLQSTDTQYF. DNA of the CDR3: TGTGCCAGCCTCTCGGGACTACAAAGCACAGATACGCAGTATTTT. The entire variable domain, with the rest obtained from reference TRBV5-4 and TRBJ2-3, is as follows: ETGVTQSPTHLIKTRGQQVTLRCSSQSGHNTVSWYQQALGQGPQFIFQYYREEENGRGNFPPRFSGLQFPNYSSELNVNALELDDSALYLCASLSGLQSTDTQYFGPGTRLTVL.

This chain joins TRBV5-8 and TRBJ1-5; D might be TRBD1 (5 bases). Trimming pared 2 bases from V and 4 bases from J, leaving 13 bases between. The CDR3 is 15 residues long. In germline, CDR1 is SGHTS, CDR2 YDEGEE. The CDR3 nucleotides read TGTGCCAGCAGCTTCAGGGCCGTTGGAAATCAGCCCCAGCATTTT. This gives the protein CASSFRAVGNQPQHF.

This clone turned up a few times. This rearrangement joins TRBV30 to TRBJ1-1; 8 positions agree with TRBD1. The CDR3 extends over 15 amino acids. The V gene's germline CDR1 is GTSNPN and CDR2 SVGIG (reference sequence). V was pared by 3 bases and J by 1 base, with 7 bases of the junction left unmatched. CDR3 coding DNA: TGTGCCTGGAGCGACTCCGGGACAGGGAACACTGAAGCTTTCTTT. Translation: CAWSDSGTGNTEAFF.

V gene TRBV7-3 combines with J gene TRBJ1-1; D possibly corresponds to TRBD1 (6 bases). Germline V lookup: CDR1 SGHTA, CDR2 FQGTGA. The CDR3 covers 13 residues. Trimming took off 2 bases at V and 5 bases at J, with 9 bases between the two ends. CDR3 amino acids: CASSLGGPTEAFF. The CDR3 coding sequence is TGTGCCAGCAGCTTAGGGGGCCCGACTGAAGCTTTCTTT.

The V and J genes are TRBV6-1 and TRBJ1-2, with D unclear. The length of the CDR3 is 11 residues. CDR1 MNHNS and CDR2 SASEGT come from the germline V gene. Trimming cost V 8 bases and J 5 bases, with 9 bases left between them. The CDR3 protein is CASGQFYGYTF. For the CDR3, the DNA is TGTGCCAGCGGCCAGTTTTATGGCTACACCTTC.

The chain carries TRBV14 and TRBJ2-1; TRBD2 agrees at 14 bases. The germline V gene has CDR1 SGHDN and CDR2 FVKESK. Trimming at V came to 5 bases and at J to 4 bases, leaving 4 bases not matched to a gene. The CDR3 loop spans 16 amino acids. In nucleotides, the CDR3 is TGTGCCAGCAGCTACGGGACTAGCGGGAGATACAATGAGCAGTTCTTC. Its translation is CASSYGTSGRYNEQFF.

The CDR3 reads CASNRQGRMSTEAFF. Written as DNA, the CDR3 is TGTGCCAGCAACAGACAGGGGAGAATGAGCACTGAAGCTTTCTTT. The genes are TRBV5-5 and TRBJ1-1; 8 positions match TRBD1. J was trimmed by 4 bases and V by 6 bases; bases with no gene match: 11. The CDR3 consists of 15 residues. Germline V gene lookup returns CDR1 SGHKS and CDR2 YYEKEE (reference sequence). The full variable domain, completed using reference TRBV5-5 and TRBJ1-1, is DAGVTQSPTHLIKTRGQQVTLRCSPISGHKSVSWYQQVLGQGPQFIFQYYEKEERGRGNFPDRFSARQFPNYSSELNVNALLLGDSALYLCASNRQGRMSTEAFFGQGTRLTVV.

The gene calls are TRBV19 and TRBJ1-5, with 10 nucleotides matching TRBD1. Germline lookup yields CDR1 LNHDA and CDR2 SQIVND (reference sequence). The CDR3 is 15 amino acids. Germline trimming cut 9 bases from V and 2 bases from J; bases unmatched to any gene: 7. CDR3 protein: CARPWGQGCNQPQHF. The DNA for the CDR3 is TGTGCCAGACCCTGGGGACAGGGGTGCAATCAGCCCCAGCATTTT.